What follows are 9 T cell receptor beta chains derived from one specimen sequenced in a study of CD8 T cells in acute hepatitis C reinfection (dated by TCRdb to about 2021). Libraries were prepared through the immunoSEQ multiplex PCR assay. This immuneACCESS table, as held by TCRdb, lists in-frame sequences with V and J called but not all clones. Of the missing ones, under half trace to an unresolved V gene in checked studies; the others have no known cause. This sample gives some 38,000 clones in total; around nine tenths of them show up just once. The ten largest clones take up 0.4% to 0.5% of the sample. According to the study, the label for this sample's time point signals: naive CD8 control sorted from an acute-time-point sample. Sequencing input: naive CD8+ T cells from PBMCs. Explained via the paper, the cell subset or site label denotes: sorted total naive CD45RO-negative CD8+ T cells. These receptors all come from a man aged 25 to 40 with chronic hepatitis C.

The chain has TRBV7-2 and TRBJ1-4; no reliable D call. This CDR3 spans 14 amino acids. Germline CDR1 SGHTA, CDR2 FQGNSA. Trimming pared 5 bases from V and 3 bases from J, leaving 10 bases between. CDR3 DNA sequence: TGTGCCAGCAGCCCGGACCCATCTAATGAAAAACTGTTTTTT. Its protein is CASSPDPSNEKLFF.

CDR3 loop: CASSFIATRGYTF. The CDR3 DNA sequence: TGTGCCAGCAGCTTCATAGCAACAAGGGGCTACACCTTC. The genes are TRBV11-2 and TRBJ1-2; no reliable D call. The CDR3 runs 13 residues. V lost 3 bases, J lost 8 bases, and 13 bases lay in between. Germline-derived CDR1 and CDR2 are SGHAT and FQNNGV.

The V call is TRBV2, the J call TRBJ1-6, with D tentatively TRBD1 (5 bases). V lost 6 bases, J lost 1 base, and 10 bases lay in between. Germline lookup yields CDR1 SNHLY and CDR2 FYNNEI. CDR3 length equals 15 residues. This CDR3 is CASSYGGSYNSPLHF. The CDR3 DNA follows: TGTGCCAGCAGCTACGGGGGGTCCTATAATTCACCCCTCCACTTT.

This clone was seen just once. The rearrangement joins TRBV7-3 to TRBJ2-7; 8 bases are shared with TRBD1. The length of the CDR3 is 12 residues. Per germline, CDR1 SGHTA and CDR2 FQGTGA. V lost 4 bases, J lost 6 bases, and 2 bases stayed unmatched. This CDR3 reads CASSYTGGEQYF. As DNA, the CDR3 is TGTGCCAGCAGCTATACAGGGGGCGAGCAGTACTTC.

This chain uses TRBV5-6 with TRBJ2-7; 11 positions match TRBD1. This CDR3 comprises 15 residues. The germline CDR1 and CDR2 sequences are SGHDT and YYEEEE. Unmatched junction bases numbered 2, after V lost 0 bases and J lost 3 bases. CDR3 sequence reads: CASSLEGQGDYEQYF. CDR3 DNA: TGTGCCAGCAGCTTGGAGGGACAGGGGGACTACGAGCAGTACTTC.

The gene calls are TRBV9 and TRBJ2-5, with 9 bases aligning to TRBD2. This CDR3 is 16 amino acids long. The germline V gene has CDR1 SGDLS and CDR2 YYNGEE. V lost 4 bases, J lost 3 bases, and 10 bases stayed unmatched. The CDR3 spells CASSPWFSGREETQYF. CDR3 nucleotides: TGTGCCAGCAGCCCTTGGTTTAGCGGGAGAGAAGAGACCCAGTACTTC.

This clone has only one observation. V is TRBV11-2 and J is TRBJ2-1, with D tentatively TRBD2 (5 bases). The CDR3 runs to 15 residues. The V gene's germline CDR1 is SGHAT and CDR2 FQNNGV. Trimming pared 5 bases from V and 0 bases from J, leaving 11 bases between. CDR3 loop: CASSPITSSYNEQFF. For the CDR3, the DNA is TGTGCCAGCAGCCCAATCACTAGCTCCTACAATGAGCAGTTCTTC.

The CDR3 DNA follows: TGTGCCAGCAGCTTAGGACTAGCCGATGAGCAGTTCTTC. Translating it yields CASSLGLADEQFF. This chain uses TRBV7-9 with TRBJ2-1, with 7 bases matching TRBD2. The trim removed 1 base at V and 8 bases at J, leaving 2 bases unmatched. Germline V gene sequence: CDR1 SEHNR, CDR2 FQNEAQ (reference sequence). This CDR3 comprises 13 residues.

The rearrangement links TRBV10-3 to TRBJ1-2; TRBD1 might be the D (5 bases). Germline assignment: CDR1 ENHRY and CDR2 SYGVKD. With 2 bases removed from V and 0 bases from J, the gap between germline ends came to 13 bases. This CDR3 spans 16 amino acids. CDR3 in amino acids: CAISEDRDPSNYGYTF. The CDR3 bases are TGTGCCATCAGTGAGGACCGGGACCCCTCTAACTATGGCTACACCTTC.